These T cell receptor beta chains were read from a single sample in a study of blood T cell repertoires in COVID-19. Profiling relied on immunoSEQ multiplex PCR, and the TCRdb table lists in-frame clones only, not all of them. The table lists 300,000 to 400,000 clones, 80% to 90% of them singletons, with over 0.95% in the top ten. What was sequenced was PBMCs or T cells enriched from blood (not recorded which). The receptor set was obtained from a man in his late teens or twenties who had recovered from COVID-19. The CDR3 runs from the conserved cysteine through the conserved F or W. The D gene is left open where the match is weak. Only part of the rows carry a size: once, few, many, or a class if the clone is expanded.

size: once; J: TRBJ1-3; V: TRBV5-1; D: TRBD1; DNA: TGCGCCAGCAGCTTGGAGTCCGGGACAGCGGCCGGAAACACCATATATTTT; CDR3: CASSLESGTAAGNTIYF
size: NA; J: TRBJ2-3; V: TRBV7-6; D: NA; DNA: TGTGCCAGCAGCTTCGGTACAGTCCTCACAGATACGCAGTATTTT; CDR3: CASSFGTVLTDTQYF
size: NA; J: TRBJ2-1; V: TRBV7-2; D: NA; DNA: TGTGCCAGCACACTTGCGTTGGGTACAGAGGAGCAGTTCTTC; CDR3: CASTLALGTEEQFF
size: NA; J: TRBJ2-5; V: TRBV19; D: NA; DNA: TGTGCCAGTAGTATAGGGGCAGGGAAGCGAGAGACCCAGTACTTC; CDR3: CASSIGAGKRETQYF
size: once; J: TRBJ2-7; V: TRBV2; D: NA; DNA: TGTGCCAGCAGTGAACTGGGCCAGGGCGCGAACGAGCAGTACTTC; CDR3: CASSELGQGANEQYF
size: once; J: TRBJ2-3; V: TRBV19; D: TRBD2; DNA: TGTGCCAGTAGTATTGTAGCGGGGGGGACAGATACGCAGTATTTT; CDR3: CASSIVAGGTDTQYF
size: NA; J: TRBJ2-4; V: TRBV7-9; D: NA; DNA: TGTGCCAGCAGCCCGCAGACAGTGTCGGACATTCAGTACTTC; CDR3: CASSPQTVSDIQYF
size: NA; J: TRBJ2-3; V: TRBV10-3; D: NA; DNA: TGTGCCATCAGTAGGGCGGGGTTGAGCACAGATACGCAGTATTTT; CDR3: CAISRAGLSTDTQYF
size: NA; J: TRBJ2-5; V: TRBV5-6; D: TRBD2; DNA: TGTGCCAGCCGCACCGGGGGGGGACACCAAGAGACCCAGTACTTC; CDR3: CASRTGGGHQETQYF
size: once; J: TRBJ2-2; V: TRBV5-1; D: NA; DNA: TGCGCCAGCAGCTTGGACCAGGGGGGCACCGGGGAGCTGTTTTTT; CDR3: CASSLDQGGTGELFF
size: NA; J: TRBJ1-5; V: TRBV19; D: NA; DNA: TGTGCCAGTAGTATGATCGGACATAGTCAGCCCCAGCATTTT; CDR3: CASSMIGHSQPQHF
size: NA; J: TRBJ2-1; V: TRBV25-1; D: NA; DNA: TGTGCCAGCAGCATGGGAGGGGGGAATGAGCAGTTCTTC; CDR3: CASSMGGGNEQFF
size: NA; J: TRBJ1-1; V: TRBV7-9; D: TRBD1; DNA: TGTGCCAGCAGCCAAAGGACAGGGGGCGAAAGGAACACTGAAGCTTTCTTT; CDR3: CASSQRTGGERNTEAFF
size: NA; J: TRBJ2-7; V: TRBV3-1/TRBV3-2; D: NA; DNA: TGTGCCAGCAGCCCAACCCCAGATGAAAACTACGAGCAGTACTTC; CDR3: CASSPTPDENYEQYF
size: once; J: TRBJ2-3; V: TRBV7-2; D: NA; DNA: TGTGCCAGCAAGCGGACGGGTTCTAGCACAGATACGCAGTATTTT; CDR3: CASKRTGSSTDTQYF
size: NA; J: TRBJ2-3; V: TRBV10-3; D: TRBD2; DNA: TGTGCCATCAGTGATGAGCTAGCGGGGGGTTCAAGGTTCACAGATACGCAGTATTTT; CDR3: CAISDELAGGSRFTDTQYF
size: NA; J: TRBJ2-1; V: TRBV7-3; D: NA; DNA: TGTGCCAGCAGCTTAAAGGGGGTCAGGGACCCTCGGTACAATGAGCAGTTCTTC; CDR3: CASSLKGVRDPRYNEQFF
size: NA; J: TRBJ2-1; V: TRBV9; D: NA; DNA: TGTGCCAGCAGCGTCTGGGGGGTATACAATGAGCAGTTCTTC; CDR3: CASSVWGVYNEQFF
size: NA; J: TRBJ2-7; V: TRBV3-1/TRBV3-2; D: NA; DNA: TGTGCCAGCAGCCAAGATCGAACAGAGCAGTACTTC; CDR3: CASSQDRTEQYF
size: NA; J: TRBJ2-3; V: TRBV7-8; D: TRBD2; DNA: TGTGCCAGCAGCCGAGACGGGAGGGCGATAGATACAGATACGCAGTATTTT; CDR3: CASSRDGRAIDTDTQYF
size: NA; J: TRBJ2-3; V: TRBV28; D: TRBD2; DNA: TGTGCCAGCAGTCCACCCGGGGCTAGCGGGACAGATACGCAGTATTTT; CDR3: CASSPPGASGTDTQYF
size: NA; J: TRBJ2-5; V: TRBV5-1; D: TRBD1; DNA: TGCGCCAGCAGCCTCGGGACAGGGAGGGAGACCCAGTACTTC; CDR3: CASSLGTGRETQYF
size: once; J: TRBJ2-1; V: TRBV13; D: TRBD2; DNA: TGTGCCAGCAGCTCGACTAGCGGGGCCGAGCAGTTCTTC; CDR3: CASSSTSGAEQFF
size: once; J: TRBJ1-1; V: TRBV28; D: NA; DNA: TGTGCCAGCAGTTTGTCTACCGGGGGCACTGAAGCTTTCTTT; CDR3: CASSLSTGGTEAFF
size: NA; J: TRBJ1-2; V: TRBV18; D: NA; DNA: TGTGCCAGCTCACTAGAGTCTAACTATGGCTACACCTTC; CDR3: CASSLESNYGYTF
size: NA; J: TRBJ2-5; V: TRBV9; D: NA; DNA: TGTGCCAGCAGCGTAGGGGTTGGGGCTACGGAGACCCAGTACTTC; CDR3: CASSVGVGATETQYF
size: NA; J: TRBJ2-7; V: TRBV13; D: TRBD2; DNA: TGTGCCAGCAGCCGGACTAGCGGGAGAATCTACGAGCAGTACTTC; CDR3: CASSRTSGRIYEQYF
size: NA; J: TRBJ2-3; V: TRBV19; D: NA; DNA: TGTGCCAGTAGTCCGGGGAGCACAGATACGCAGTATTTT; CDR3: CASSPGSTDTQYF
size: once; J: TRBJ2-3; V: TRBV19; D: NA; DNA: TGTGCCAGCTCCCCTCAGCGGATTAAGGTAGATACGCAGTATTTT; CDR3: CASSPQRIKVDTQYF
size: NA; J: TRBJ1-5; V: TRBV19; D: TRBD1; DNA: TGTGCCAGTAGTATGGACAGGGGGCCAGATCAGCCCCAGCATTTT; CDR3: CASSMDRGPDQPQHF
size: NA; J: TRBJ2-2; V: TRBV15; D: TRBD1; DNA: TGTGCCACCAGCAGGACGAAGGGGGACAGAAACACCGGGGAGCTGTTTTTT; CDR3: CATSRTKGDRNTGELFF
size: few; J: TRBJ2-2; V: TRBV7-2; D: TRBD2; DNA: TGTGCCAGCAGTCACGATAGCGGGAGGTGGAACGGGGAGCTGTTTTTT; CDR3: CASSHDSGRWNGELFF
size: NA; J: TRBJ1-2; V: TRBV4-3; D: TRBD1; DNA: TGCGCCAGCAGCCAAGGGACAGGGGGTAACGGCTACACCTTC; CDR3: CASSQGTGGNGYTF
size: NA; J: TRBJ1-5; V: TRBV2; D: NA; DNA: TGTGCCAGCAGTGAAGTGTCAATTAATCAGCCCCAGCATTTT; CDR3: CASSEVSINQPQHF
size: NA; J: TRBJ2-3; V: TRBV7-3; D: NA; DNA: TGTGCCAGCAGCGTCGGTGCCTCGGATACGCAGTATTTT; CDR3: CASSVGASDTQYF
size: once; J: TRBJ1-5; V: TRBV10-3; D: NA; DNA: TGTGCCATCAGTGAGTCTGACTTGATGCCCCAGCATTTT; CDR3: CAISESDLMPQHF
size: NA; J: TRBJ1-1; V: TRBV9; D: NA; DNA: TGTGCCAGCAGCGTAGAAACAGGGAGATACACTGAAGCTTTCTTT; CDR3: CASSVETGRYTEAFF
size: NA; J: TRBJ1-6; V: TRBV18; D: TRBD1; DNA: TGTGCCAGCTCACCACGGGGGTCACAGGGGCCAGATCTAGACTCACCCCTCCACTTT; CDR3: CASSPRGSQGPDLDSPLHF
size: once; J: TRBJ2-3; V: TRBV19; D: NA; DNA: TGTGCCAGTAGTCGAGACAGCCCTAGCACAGATACGCAGTATTTT; CDR3: CASSRDSPSTDTQYF
size: NA; J: TRBJ2-7; V: TRBV18; D: TRBD1; DNA: TGTGCCAGCTCACCACGGACAGGGGGCTTCCTCGAGCAGTACTTC; CDR3: CASSPRTGGFLEQYF
size: NA; J: TRBJ1-5; V: TRBV19; D: TRBD1; DNA: TGTGCCAGCCATTCGGGACAGGGGATGCTTCAGCCCCAGCATTTT; CDR3: CASHSGQGMLQPQHF
size: NA; J: TRBJ1-5; V: TRBV6-1; D: NA; DNA: TGTGCCAGCAGTGAGGCAGGGGCGGGCAATCAGCCCCAGCATTTT; CDR3: CASSEAGAGNQPQHF
size: NA; J: TRBJ2-7; V: TRBV2; D: TRBD2; DNA: TGTGCCAGCAGTCCACCCCCCCCACTAGCGGGCTACGAGCAGTACTTC; CDR3: CASSPPPPLAGYEQYF
size: NA; J: TRBJ1-2; V: TRBV15; D: NA; DNA: TGTGCCACCAGCAGAGATACGGTCCCGCGGCCTTCTGGCTACACCTTC; CDR3: CATSRDTVPRPSGYTF
size: NA; J: TRBJ2-2; V: TRBV19; D: TRBD2; DNA: TGTGCCAGTAGTATAGATCAAGGACTAGCGGGAGGAACCGGGGAGCTGTTTTTT; CDR3: CASSIDQGLAGGTGELFF
size: once; J: TRBJ2-2; V: TRBV6-2/TRBV6-3; D: NA; DNA: TGTGCCAGCAGTTACTCTGGGACTGTGACGGGGGAGCTGTTTTTT; CDR3: CASSYSGTVTGELFF